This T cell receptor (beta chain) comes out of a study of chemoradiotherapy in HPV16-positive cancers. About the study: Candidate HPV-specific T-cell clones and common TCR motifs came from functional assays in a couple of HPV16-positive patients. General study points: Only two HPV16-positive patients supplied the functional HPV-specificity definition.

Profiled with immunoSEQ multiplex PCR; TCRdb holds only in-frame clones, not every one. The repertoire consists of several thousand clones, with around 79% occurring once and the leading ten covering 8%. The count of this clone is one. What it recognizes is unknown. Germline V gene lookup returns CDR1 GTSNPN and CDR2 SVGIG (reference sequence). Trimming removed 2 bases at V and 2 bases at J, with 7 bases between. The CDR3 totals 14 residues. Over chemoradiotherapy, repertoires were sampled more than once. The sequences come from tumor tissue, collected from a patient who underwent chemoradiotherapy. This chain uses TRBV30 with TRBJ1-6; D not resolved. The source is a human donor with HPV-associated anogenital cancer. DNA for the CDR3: TGTGCCTGGAGTTCCCAAGCCTATAATTCACCCCTCCACTTT. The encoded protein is CAWSSQAYNSPLHF.